This T cell receptor beta chain comes out of a study of blood T cell repertoires in COVID-19. Looking at the study overall: Samples taken during acute and convalescent COVID-19 were collected in the United States, Italy and Spain. In each case, the material was cDNA or gDNA derived from T cells, B-cell-depleted T cells, or PBMCs.

The assay was immunoSEQ multiplex PCR, and TCRdb's table has in-frame clones only and misses some. The sample consists of about 250,000 clones, around nine tenths of them appearing once. The CDR3 has 13 residues. The germline V gene encodes CDR1 SGHVS and CDR2 FQNEAQ. V gave up 5 bases and J gave up 7 bases, with 12 bases separating them. The sequenced sample was peripheral blood. The V and J genes are TRBV7-8 and TRBJ1-5, with D perhaps TRBD1 (6 bases). The TCR sequence derives from a woman aged 55-75 years who had recovered from COVID-19. The chain's CDR3 is CASSTGHGQPQHF. CDR3 sequence (DNA): TGTGCCAGCAGCACAGGGCACGGCCAGCCCCAGCATTTT.